This passage covers 28 T cell receptor beta chains from one sample sequenced in a study of beta chain features in type 1 diabetes. Their specific antigens are unknown. Broader study findings: TCRB CDR3s from Type 1 diabetes patients were moderately but significantly shorter in all four CD4+ subsets.

The investigators reverse transcribed all of the isolated RNA, so they sequenced expressed TCRB transcripts. Libraries were prepared by immunoSEQ multiplex PCR; TCRdb keeps only in-frame clonotypes and omits some of them. Of around 100,000 clones in the sample, roughly 28% were seen once. The sequenced material came from central memory CD4+ T cells from blood. All receptors derive from a woman younger than 30 with type 1 diabetes.

This clone was detected a few times. The chain recombines TRBV29-1 with TRBJ2-7; D perhaps matches TRBD2 (5 bases). Per the germline V gene, CDR1 is SQVTM and CDR2 is ANQGSEA. Trimming shortened V by 6 bases and J by 6 bases, and 15 bases separated the two germline ends. The CDR3 has 12 residues. DNA of the CDR3: TGCAGCGTCCGACGAGGGAGTCTCGAGCAGTACTTC. It translates to CSVRRGSLEQYF.

CDR3 protein: CASSGSGTGRVDYNEQFF. DNA of the CDR3: TGTGCCAGCAGTGGGAGCGGGACAGGGCGGGTTGACTACAATGAGCAGTTCTTC. This chain uses TRBV6-1 with TRBJ2-1, with 9 positions matching TRBD1. The V gene's germline CDR1 is MNHNS and CDR2 SASEGT. Trimming removed 4 bases from V and 3 bases from J; junction bases left unmatched: 13. CDR3 length: 18 amino acids.

This rearrangement joins TRBV27 to TRBJ2-5; 9 nucleotides agree with TRBD2. J lost 2 bases, V lost 5 bases, and 9 bases had no gene match. From germline, CDR1 is MNHEY and CDR2 SMNVEV (reference sequence). The CDR3 sequence is 16 residues long. In DNA, the CDR3 is TGTGCCAGCAGTCCGGAACCGGGACTAGCACAAGAGACCCAGTACTTC. This translates into CASSPEPGLAQETQYF.

The V and J genes are TRBV7-8 and TRBJ1-4; D not resolved. This CDR3 contains 14 residues. Germline V gene data show CDR1 as SGHVS and CDR2 as FQNEAQ. Trimming took off 2 bases at V and 8 bases at J, with 12 bases between the two ends. CDR3: CASSLSPGGEKLFF. The CDR3 region has the DNA TGTGCCAGCAGCTTATCCCCCGGCGGGGAAAAACTGTTTTTT.

This clone was seen only a few times. The J gene is TRBJ1-4, the V gene TRBV7-2; 11 bases align to TRBD1. J lost 3 bases, V lost 5 bases, and 2 bases had no gene match. There are 15 residues in the CDR3. Germline loops: CDR1 SGHTA, CDR2 FQGNSA. The CDR3 loop is CASSRDRGANEKLFF. As DNA, the CDR3 is TGTGCCAGCAGCCGGGACAGGGGGGCTAATGAAAAACTGTTTTTT.

The V gene is TRBV18, the J gene TRBJ2-1, with D possibly being TRBD2 (6 bases). Germline CDR1 and CDR2: KGHSH and LQKENI. Trimming removed 3 bases at V and 6 bases at J, with 15 bases between. CDR3 length equals 15 residues. CDR3 sequence: CASSPGPAGGNEQFF. DNA for the CDR3: TGTGCCAGCTCACCCGGACCAGCGGGTGGCAATGAGCAGTTCTTC.

The chain combines TRBV28 with TRBJ1-2; D is ambiguous. Germline values: CDR1 MDHEN, CDR2 SYDVKM. V was clipped by 4 bases and J by 2 bases, with 2 bases between them. CDR3 length equals 11 residues. CDR3 DNA sequence: TGTGCCAGCAGTTCAAACTATGGCTACACCTTC. Translation gives CASSSNYGYTF.

The rearrangement uses TRBV11-3 and TRBJ2-7; 10 bases line up with TRBD1. Germline assignment: CDR1 SGHNT and CDR2 YENEEA. V dropped 5 bases and J dropped 1; count of bases not matched to a gene: 5. The CDR3 is made up of 15 amino acids. As DNA, the CDR3 is TGTGCCAGCAGCCCAGGGACAGGGGAGTCCTACGAGCAGTACGTC. Protein sequence: CASSPGTGESYEQYV.

CDR3 loop: CASSNYLGQSNEQYV. The CDR3, as DNA: TGTGCCAGCAGTAACTATTTGGGACAGAGCAACGAGCAGTACGTC. The J gene is TRBJ2-7, the V gene TRBV6-1; 7 bases map to TRBD1. This CDR3 is built from 15 residues. With 5 bases clipped from V and 5 bases from J, the junction kept 12 bases outside the gene matches. Germline values: CDR1 MNHNS, CDR2 SASEGT.

The chain employs TRBV14 and TRBJ1-2; 8 bases align to TRBD1. Germline CDR1 is SGHDN and CDR2 is FVKESK. CDR3 length: 15 amino acids. V dropped 1 base and J dropped 8; count of bases not matched to a gene: 9. The CDR3 region is CASSQAMDRVWGYTF. CDR3 nucleotides: TGTGCCAGCAGCCAAGCCATGGACAGGGTCTGGGGCTACACCTTC. Based on the CDR3 plus reference TRBV14 and TRBJ1-2, the full variable domain is EAGVTQFPSHSVIEKGQTVTLRCDPISGHDNLYWYRRVMGKEIKFLLHFVKESKQDESGMPNNRFLAERTGGTYSTLKVQPAELEDSGVYFCASSQAMDRVWGYTFGSGTRLTVV.

This clone was detected only a few times. The chain recombines TRBV18 with TRBJ1-4; tentatively, D is TRBD1 (5 bases). This CDR3 region has 12 residues. Per germline, CDR1 KGHSH and CDR2 LQKENI. V was cut by 8 bases and J by 6 bases, with 10 bases left in between. The CDR3 coding sequence is TGTGCCAGCGGAGGGGAAGATGAAAAACTGTTTTTT. Its translation: CASGGEDEKLFF. The full variable domain, in which reference TRBV18 and TRBJ1-4 provide the parts outside the CDR3, is NAGVMQNPRHLVRRRGQEARLRCSPMKGHSHVYWYRQLPEEGLKFMVYLQKENIIDESGMPKERFSAEFPKEGPSILRIQQVVRGDSAAYFCASGGEDEKLFFGSGTQLSVL.

In DNA form, the CDR3 reads TGTGCCAGCCGTCGGTCGGATACGCAGTATTTT. Protein: CASRRSDTQYF. This sequence joins TRBV7-2 and TRBJ2-3; D gene uncertain. The germline V and J ends were trimmed by 8 bases and 6 bases, with 9 bases remaining between them. Germline CDR1 reads SGHTA; CDR2 reads FQGNSA. The CDR3 loop spans 11 amino acids.

V usage is TRBV7-2 and J usage is TRBJ2-1; 7 nucleotides line up with TRBD2. Trimming at V came to 5 bases and at J to 5 bases, leaving 21 bases not matched to a gene. The CDR3 totals 19 residues. Germline CDR1 SGHTA, CDR2 FQGNSA. The chain's CDR3 is CASSPVGWDGAGPDNEQFF. The CDR3 DNA reads as TGTGCCAGCAGCCCCGTGGGATGGGATGGAGCGGGACCCGACAATGAGCAGTTCTTC.

This clone was seen more than once but under ten times. This chain links TRBV29-1 with TRBJ1-1; D not certain. The CDR3 spans 11 residues. CDR1 and CDR2 (germline): SQVTM, ANQGSEA. Trimming took off 4 bases at V and 4 bases at J, with 7 bases between the two ends. The CDR3 region has the DNA TGCAGCGTTGGGCGGGGCACTGAAGCTTTCTTT. Its translation is CSVGRGTEAFF.

The chain is built from TRBV5-1 and TRBJ2-1; the match to TRBD2 covers 10 bases. The CDR3 runs 15 residues. Unmatched junction bases numbered 2, after V lost 3 bases and J lost 2 bases. CDR1 and CDR2 (germline): SGHRS, YFSETQ. The CDR3 bases are TGCGCCAGCAGCTCTAGCGGGGGAACCTACAATGAGCAGTTCTTC. Translated: CASSSSGGTYNEQFF.

This clone turned up a few times. This chain links TRBV7-2 with TRBJ2-3, with a possible D match to TRBD2 (6 bases). Germline CDR1 reads SGHTA; CDR2 reads FQGNSA. Trimming removed 2 bases from V and 1 base from J, with 7 bases in between. The CDR3 consists of 14 residues. The CDR3 DNA sequence: TGTGCCAGCAGCTTATGGAGGGGCACAGATACGCAGTATTTT. Amino acids: CASSLWRGTDTQYF.

V and J are TRBV6-1 and TRBJ2-5; D is perhaps TRBD1 (6 bases). The germline V gene has CDR1 MNHNS and CDR2 SASEGT. V was shortened by 6 bases and J by 2 bases, with 10 bases between the two germline ends. The length of the CDR3 is 13 residues. CDR3 in DNA: TGTGCCAGCAGAAGGACAGTGCAAGAGACCCAGTACTTC. Translating gives CASRRTVQETQYF.

In DNA form, the CDR3 reads TGCAGCGTTGGAGACAGGGCGGTTTCAATTCAGTACTTC. Its protein is CSVGDRAVSIQYF. V and J are TRBV29-1 and TRBJ2-4; TRBD1 agrees at 7 bases. With V trimmed by 4 bases and J by 10 bases, 10 bases remained unmatched. CDR1 SQVTM and CDR2 ANQGSEA come from the germline V gene. This CDR3 has 13 residues.

The chain uses TRBV5-1 and TRBJ1-1; 7 positions agree with TRBD1. Germline assignment: CDR1 SGHRS and CDR2 YFSETQ. The CDR3 sequence is 12 residues long. V lost 4 bases, J lost 8 bases, and 5 bases stayed unmatched. The CDR3 region is CASSPTGEEAFF. CDR3 in DNA: TGCGCCAGCAGCCCAACAGGGGAAGAAGCTTTCTTT. The whole variable domain, filled in from reference TRBV5-1 and TRBJ1-1, reads KAGVTQTPRYLIKTRGQQVTLSCSPISGHRSVSWYQQTPGQGLQFLFEYFSETQRNKGNFPGRFSGRQFSNSRSEMNVSTLELGDSALYLCASSPTGEEAFFGQGTRLTVV.

This clone has more than one count but fewer than ten. This sequence joins TRBV7-8 and TRBJ2-3; tentative D call: TRBD2 (5 bases). CDR3 length: 14 amino acids. The germline V gene encodes CDR1 SGHVS and CDR2 FQNEAQ. V lost 1 base and J 4 bases, leaving 9 bases between the germline ends. In DNA, the CDR3 is TGTGCCAGCAGCTTAGGCCCGGAGGCAGATACGCAGTATTTT. Amino acids: CASSLGPEADTQYF.

This clone was seen a handful of times. The V gene is TRBV5-4, the J gene TRBJ2-3; 9 nucleotides match TRBD2. CDR3 length: 16 residues. J was trimmed by 1 base and V by 0 bases; bases with no gene match: 3. Germline CDR1 and CDR2: SGHNT and YYREEE (reference sequence). Here the CDR3 DNA reads TGTGCCAGCAGCTTGGTCGCGGGAGGGGGCACAGATACGCAGTATTTT. Its protein product is CASSLVAGGGTDTQYF.

This clone was observed a handful of times. At the DNA level, this CDR3 is encoded by other sequences in the same sample as well. V and J are TRBV2 and TRBJ2-2; TRBD1 aligns across 9 bases. Germline-derived CDR1 and CDR2 are SNHLY and FYNNEI. The CDR3 totals 15 residues. V dropped 6 bases and J dropped 1; count of bases not matched to a gene: 3. In DNA, the CDR3 is TGTGCCAGCAGGGGACAGGGCCGGAACACCGGGGAGCTGTTTTTT. It translates to CASRGQGRNTGELFF.

This clone was seen only a few times. V is TRBV19 and J is TRBJ1-2; D uncertain. The CDR3 covers 15 residues. The germline V gene encodes CDR1 LNHDA and CDR2 SQIVND (reference sequence). V was pared by 4 bases and J by 4 bases, with 16 bases between. The CDR3 spells CASSSRGARGYGYTF. Here the CDR3 DNA reads TGTGCCAGTAGTAGTCGCGGCGCGCGGGGCTATGGCTACACCTTC.

This clone was picked up a small number of times. The V gene is TRBV19, the J gene TRBJ2-1, with D perhaps TRBD1 (6 bases). CDR3 length: 14 amino acids. V was clipped by 1 base and J by 9 bases, with 13 bases between them. Germline V gene sequence: CDR1 LNHDA, CDR2 SQIVND (reference sequence). The CDR3 bases are TGTGCCAGTAGTATAGCGGGACAATTCGGTGAGCAGTTCTTC. Translation gives CASSIAGQFGEQFF.

This chain links TRBV27 with TRBJ2-7; 9 nucleotides match TRBD2. The junction had 14 bases not matched to a gene; V was cut back by 1 base and J by 1 base. Germline CDR1 reads MNHEY; CDR2 reads SMNVEV (reference sequence). This CDR3 is 19 amino acids long. The CDR3 reads CASSLYSGSSLLQSYEQYF. The CDR3 coding sequence is TGTGCCAGCAGTTTATATAGCGGGAGCTCACTCCTTCAGTCCTACGAGCAGTACTTC.

This clone has a handful of counts. The V gene is TRBV4-2, the J gene TRBJ2-7; 7 bases agree with TRBD2. V was clipped by 0 bases and J by 6 bases; unmatched bases: 8. This CDR3 is 15 amino acids long. Germline V gene data show CDR1 as LGHNA and CDR2 as YNFKEQ. The CDR3 DNA is TGTGCCAGCAGCCAAGACGCGGGAGCCCCTAGCGAGCAGTACTTC. Residues: CASSQDAGAPSEQYF.

The chain combines TRBV2 with TRBJ1-2, with TRBD1 identical over 8 bases. The CDR3 length is 14 residues. Trimming removed 7 bases from V and 5 bases from J; junction bases left unmatched: 9. Germline CDR1 and CDR2: SNHLY and FYNNEI. The CDR3 DNA is TGTGCCAGCATTAACGGACAGGGAAGATATGGCTACACCTTC. It encodes CASINGQGRYGYTF.

This chain uses TRBV18 with TRBJ1-4; D is unclear. Germline CDR1 KGHSH, CDR2 LQKENI. The CDR3 consists of 15 residues. V lost 3 bases, J lost 0 bases, and 8 bases lay in between. As DNA, the CDR3 is TGTGCCAGCTCACCGAGCCGTACAACTAATGAAAAACTGTTTTTT. Its translation is CASSPSRTTNEKLFF.